Following are 30 T cell receptor beta chains from one sample sequenced in a study of T-cell reconstitution after alpha-beta-depleted transplantation in children (dated by TCRdb to about 2016). Interpreted using the paper, the treatment or condition label stands for: allogeneic hematopoietic cell transplantation with graft depleted of TCRalphabeta T cells and CD19 B cells. The method was PCR. TCRdb names Illumina HiSeq 2500 as the instrument used. TCR library preparation used molecular barcoding, with unique molecular identifiers applied to normalize quantification of the TCRbeta repertoire. The public reads were quality trimmed at Q25 with fastp and then assembled into clones with MiXCR by TCRdb, keeping productive beta chains. A single entry per CDR3 protein holds the most common genes and DNA from its merged rows. For this sample there are 450,000 to 550,000 distinct CDR3 sequences; 9.5% to 12% appear just once. The top ten clonotypes cover 12% to 15% of the sample.

The material was PBMCs, mostly from graft donor cells, obtained 180 days after TCRalphabeta/CD19-depleted stem cell transplant. All receptors derive from a female patient under 10 years old who had a stem cell transplant for aplastic anemia, so the T cells may come from the graft donor.

This clonotype was seen ten or more times. CDR3 sequence: CASSSKSVSNQPQHF. CDR3 coding DNA: TGTGCCAGCAGCTCTAAAAGCGTTAGCAATCAGCCCCAGCATTTT. The rearrangement joins TRBV7-2 to TRBJ1-5, with D unresolved. The CDR3 has 15 amino acids. Trimming took 4 bases from V and 0 from J, leaving 10 bases between them. The germline V gene has CDR1 SGHTA and CDR2 FQGNSA.

This clonotype occurred a few times. DNA for the CDR3: TGTGCCAGCAGCTTAGGTCCTAAAACAGCCCGCCCGCCTTACGAGCAGTACGTC. Encoded protein: CASSLGPKTARPPYEQYV. This chain uses TRBV11-2 with TRBJ2-7; D is unresolved. Germline lookup yields CDR1 SGHAT and CDR2 FQNNGV. V gave up 1 base and J gave up 4 bases, with 23 bases separating them. The CDR3 is 18 amino acids.

This sequence joins TRBV9 and TRBJ2-5, with a possible D match to TRBD2 (5 bases). The CDR3 loop spans 14 amino acids. Germline lookup yields CDR1 SGDLS and CDR2 YYNGEE. V was pared by 0 bases and J by 5 bases, with 11 bases between. CDR3 amino acids: CASSVDVWEETQYF. Written as DNA, the CDR3 is TGTGCCAGCAGCGTAGATGTCTGGGAGGAGACCCAGTACTTC. The variable domain in full, with the rest retrieved from reference TRBV9 and TRBJ2-5, is DSGVTQTPKHLITATGQRVTLRCSPRSGDLSVYWYQQSLDQGLQFLIQYYNGEERAKGNILERFSAQQFPDLHSELNLSSLELGDSALYFCASSVDVWEETQYFGPGTRLLVL.

The V call is TRBV5-1, the J call TRBJ1-2, with D unresolved. The CDR3 is 12 residues long. The V end was cut by 1 base, the J end by 8 bases, with 9 bases between. The germline CDR1 and CDR2 sequences are SGHRS and YFSETQ. The CDR3: CASSLFTDGYTF. In DNA form, the CDR3 reads TGCGCCAGCAGCTTGTTCACCGACGGCTACACCTTC.

The V gene is TRBV25-1, the J gene TRBJ2-3; either TRBD1 or TRBD2 may fit D (5 bases each). In germline, CDR1 is MGHDK, CDR2 SYGVNS. With 8 bases removed from V and 1 base from J, the gap between germline ends came to 16 bases. CDR3 length equals 15 residues. CDR3: CASGDGTGRTDTQYF. The CDR3 bases are TGTGCCAGCGGGGACGGGACGGGACGCACAGATACGCAGTATTTT.

The CDR3 DNA reads as TGTGCCAGCAGCTCCTACGGCCCGGTTGGAAACACCATATATTTT. As protein: CASSSYGPVGNTIYF. The V and J genes are TRBV5-5 and TRBJ1-3; no clear D gene. This CDR3 has 15 residues. Germline CDR1 is SGHKS and CDR2 is YYEKEE (reference sequence). V was shortened by 3 bases and J by 3 bases, with 13 bases between the two germline ends.

This clonotype has ten or more counts. This sequence joins TRBV13 and TRBJ1-2; TRBD1 is a possible D gene (6 bases). CDR1 PRHDT and CDR2 FYEKMQ come from the germline V gene (reference sequence). V dropped 5 bases and J dropped 8 bases, with 15 bases sitting between them. The CDR3 extends over 13 amino acids. This chain's CDR3 is CASSQQGHSGYTF. CDR3 coding DNA: TGTGCCAGCAGCCAACAGGGTCATAGCGGCTACACCTTC.

This clonotype was observed a few times. This chain links TRBV20-1 with TRBJ2-3, with D perhaps TRBD1 (5 bases). V gave up 1 base and J gave up 0 bases, with 5 bases separating them. Germline V gives CDR1 DFQATT, CDR2 SNEGSKA (reference sequence). The CDR3 is made up of 13 amino acids. The CDR3 nucleotides are TGCAGTGCTAGAGGGGGCAGCACAGATACGCAGTATTTT. Its translation: CSARGGSTDTQYF.

This clonotype appeared a few times. This chain connects TRBV4-3 to TRBJ2-2, with TRBD2 as a possible D gene (5 bases). Germline CDR1 reads LGHNA; CDR2 reads YSLEER. The V and J ends lost 0 bases and 2 bases respectively, with 7 bases between them. The CDR3 loop spans 15 amino acids. CDR3 in amino acids: CASSQEAANTGELFF. CDR3 nucleotide sequence: TGCGCCAGCAGCCAAGAAGCGGCCAACACCGGGGAGCTGTTTTTT.

This clonotype was counted at least ten times. V gene TRBV4-2 combines with J gene TRBJ2-5; a weak D match, TRBD2 (6 bases). V was trimmed by 4 bases and J by 2 bases, leaving 14 bases between them. In germline, CDR1 is LGHNA, CDR2 YNFKEQ. CDR3 size: 15 residues. CDR3 sequence (DNA): TGTGCCAGCAGCCCCCTCGGAGGGTTTCAAGAGACCCAGTACTTC. Protein sequence: CASSPLGGFQETQYF.

This clonotype has only a few counts. This CDR3 reads CSASIAGEPNEQFF. In DNA, the CDR3 is TGCAGTGCTAGTATAGCGGGGGAACCCAATGAGCAGTTCTTC. The genes are TRBV20-1 and TRBJ2-1, with TRBD2 matching over 9 bases. CDR1 DFQATT and CDR2 SNEGSKA come from the germline V gene (reference sequence). The trim removed 3 bases at V and 6 bases at J, leaving 6 bases unmatched. The CDR3 totals 14 residues.

This clonotype came up a few times. The chain joins TRBV15 to TRBJ2-7; D is perhaps TRBD1 (6 bases). The CDR3 length is 16 residues. The germline CDR1 and CDR2 sequences are LNHNV and YYDKDF (reference sequence). V was trimmed by 2 bases and J by 3 bases, leaving 17 bases between them. This CDR3 reads CATSRLPRAGDYEQYF. DNA of the CDR3: TGTGCCACCAGCAGACTACCAAGGGCAGGGGACTACGAGCAGTACTTC.

The chain carries TRBV24-1 and TRBJ2-2; no firm D call. V lost 9 bases and J 5 bases, leaving 6 bases between the germline ends. This CDR3 is 11 amino acids long. Germline CDR1 is KGHDR and CDR2 is SFDVKD. The CDR3 is CATGQTGELFF. DNA for the CDR3: TGTGCCACCGGGCAGACCGGGGAGCTGTTTTTT.

This clonotype was seen ten or more times. This sequence joins TRBV7-9 and TRBJ2-7, with D tentatively TRBD2 (5 bases). V gave up 5 bases and J gave up 0 bases, with 11 bases separating them. CDR1 and CDR2 from the germline V gene are SEHNR and FQNEAQ (reference sequence). CDR3 length equals 14 residues. The CDR3, as DNA: TGTGCCAGCAGCGATAGAGGGATCTCCTACGAGCAGTACTTC. The encoded protein is CASSDRGISYEQYF.

This clonotype was counted a few times. The rearrangement links TRBV29-1 to TRBJ2-5; D gene ambiguous. This CDR3 has 14 amino acids. Trimming left V 3 bases short and J 2 bases short, with 13 bases between. Germline lookup yields CDR1 SQVTM and CDR2 ANQGSEA. The CDR3 protein is CSVEAGRLQETQYF. The CDR3, as DNA: TGCAGCGTTGAGGCCGGCCGGTTACAAGAGACCCAGTACTTC.

This clonotype showed up just a few times. V gene TRBV6-5 combines with J gene TRBJ2-6; D is ambiguous. The CDR3 sequence is 16 residues long. CDR1 and CDR2 (germline): MNHEY, SVGAGI. V was pared by 1 base and J by 4 bases, with 11 bases between. The CDR3 loop is CASSYYAGPGANVLTF. In DNA form, the CDR3 reads TGTGCCAGCAGTTACTACGCCGGGCCAGGGGCCAACGTCCTGACTTTC.

The chain uses TRBV3-1 and TRBJ1-6, with a possible D match to TRBD1 (5 bases). The CDR3 covers 16 residues. Trimming stripped 1 base from V and 7 bases from J, with 14 bases between. The germline V gene has CDR1 LGHDT and CDR2 YNNKEL (reference sequence). The CDR3 protein is CASSQVAPRVNSPLHF. The CDR3 nucleotides read TGTGCCAGCAGCCAAGTGGCCCCCAGGGTAAATTCACCCCTCCACTTT.

The table lists this clonotype with many counts. This chain uses TRBV6-2 or TRBV6-3 with TRBJ2-1, with 7 bases matching TRBD2. The CDR3 runs to 14 residues. CDR1 and CDR2 from the germline V gene are MNHEY and SVGEGT. V gave up 4 bases and J gave up 9 bases; unmatched junction bases: 9. The CDR3 nucleotides read TGTGCCAGCAGTTTTCGCGGGAGCAGCCCTGAGCAGTTCTTC. Amino acids: CASSFRGSSPEQFF.

This clonotype was recorded at least ten times. The gene calls are TRBV6-2 or TRBV6-3 and TRBJ1-5; D gene ambiguous. Germline V CDR1 and CDR2: MNHEY, SVGEGT. The CDR3 length is 14 residues. Trimming took off 2 bases at V and 1 base at J, with 6 bases between the two ends. The CDR3 nucleotides read TGTGCCAGCAGTTACAGCCAGAGCAATCAGCCCCAGCATTTT. Translating it yields CASSYSQSNQPQHF.

This clonotype was observed a few times. The chain carries TRBV30 and TRBJ2-3, with a weak D call TRBD2 (6 bases). The germline V gene encodes CDR1 GTSNPN and CDR2 SVGIG (reference sequence). Between the trimmed V and J ends, which lost 2 bases and 4 bases, there was a span of 7 bases. This CDR3 comprises 12 residues. CDR3 in amino acids: CAWSTGADTQYF. As DNA, the CDR3 is TGTGCCTGGAGTACGGGAGCAGATACGCAGTATTTT.

This clonotype has just a few counts. The chain couples TRBV15 to TRBJ2-1; TRBD2 agrees at 7 bases. Unmatched junction bases numbered 4, after V lost 1 base and J lost 1 base. There are 16 residues in the CDR3. Germline V CDR1 and CDR2: LNHNV, YYDKDF (reference sequence). CDR3 in amino acids: CATSRGAGDSYNEQFF. CDR3 in DNA: TGTGCCACCAGCAGAGGGGCGGGAGATTCCTACAATGAGCAGTTCTTC.

This rearrangement joins TRBV4-3 to TRBJ1-3; D unclear. Trimming took off 1 base at V and 0 bases at J, with 7 bases between the two ends. CDR1 is LGHNA, CDR2 YSLEER, per germline. CDR3 length equals 15 residues. Here the CDR3 DNA reads TGCGCCAGCAGCCAAGGTGCTGGCTCTGGAAACACCATATATTTT. Residues: CASSQGAGSGNTIYF.

This clonotype was picked up a small number of times. J is TRBJ2-5 and V is TRBV29-1, with unresolved D. The CDR3 covers 11 residues. Germline V gives CDR1 SQVTM, CDR2 ANQGSEA. Trimming removed 5 bases from V and 9 bases from J, with 13 bases in between. The CDR3 reads CSVPSSRAQYF. CDR3 nucleotide sequence: TGCAGCGTTCCCTCCTCTAGAGCCCAGTACTTC.

This clonotype has a count of ten or more. The genes are TRBV6-2 or TRBV6-3 and TRBJ2-5, with D tentatively TRBD2 (6 bases). Trimming shortened V by 5 bases and J by 4 bases, and 17 bases separated the two germline ends. Germline CDR1 is MNHEY and CDR2 is SVGEGT. The CDR3 has 15 residues. CDR3: CASSLPEGPLETQYF. CDR3 nucleotides: TGTGCCAGCAGTCTACCGGAGGGCCCTCTAGAGACCCAGTACTTC.

This clonotype was seen more than once but under ten times. This rearrangement joins TRBV6-2 or TRBV6-3 to TRBJ2-3, with D perhaps matching TRBD2 (6 bases). The germline V gene has CDR1 MNHEY and CDR2 SVGEGT. CDR3 length equals 14 residues. Between the trimmed V and J ends, which lost 6 bases and 7 bases, there was a span of 17 bases. As DNA, the CDR3 is TGTGCCAGCAGAAGACTAGGAGTTGGTCATACGCAGTATTTT. It translates to CASRRLGVGHTQYF.

This chain connects TRBV29-1 to TRBJ1-2, with D uncertain. Germline V gives CDR1 SQVTM, CDR2 ANQGSEA. Trimming left V 5 bases short and J 5 bases short, with 9 bases between. The CDR3 totals 11 residues. The DNA for the CDR3 is TGCAGCGTTCGGTCCGAGTATGGCTACACCTTC. Translating gives CSVRSEYGYTF.

The rearrangement joins TRBV20-1 to TRBJ2-5; 7 positions agree with TRBD2. The V and J ends lost 6 bases and 4 bases, in that order; junction bases with no gene match: 8. The CDR3 spans 13 residues. CDR1 and CDR2 from the germline V gene are DFQATT and SNEGSKA (reference sequence). The CDR3 reads CSAWTSLGETQYF. As DNA, the CDR3 is TGCAGTGCGTGGACTAGTTTAGGAGAGACCCAGTACTTC.

This clonotype was counted a few times. This chain links TRBV7-2 with TRBJ2-3, with D perhaps matching TRBD1 or TRBD2 (5 bases each). The CDR3 covers 15 residues. The germline gives CDR1 SGHTA, CDR2 FQGNSA. The germline V and J ends were trimmed by 3 bases and 2 bases, with 12 bases remaining between them. CDR3 sequence reads: CASSFWDAFTDTQYF. In DNA form, the CDR3 reads TGTGCCAGCAGCTTTTGGGACGCCTTCACAGATACGCAGTATTTT.

This clonotype turned up a few times. The rearrangement joins TRBV20-1 to TRBJ2-1; D perhaps matches TRBD1 (6 bases). V lost 2 bases and J lost 4, with 12 bases in between. Germline assignment: CDR1 DFQATT and CDR2 SNEGSKA (reference sequence). The CDR3 has 14 residues. CDR3 bases: TGCAGTGCTAGATACCGGGACATTTACAATGAGCAGTTCTTC. Translation: CSARYRDIYNEQFF.

The J gene is TRBJ1-1, the V gene TRBV21-1; the table's D call TRBD1 went unverified against the DNA. TRBV21-1 is listed as a pseudogene. The CDR3 totals 14 residues. CDR3 nucleotide sequence: TGTGCCAGCAGCCCCCCCGGGGTGAACACTGAAGCTTTCTTT. This encodes CASSPPGVNTEAFF.